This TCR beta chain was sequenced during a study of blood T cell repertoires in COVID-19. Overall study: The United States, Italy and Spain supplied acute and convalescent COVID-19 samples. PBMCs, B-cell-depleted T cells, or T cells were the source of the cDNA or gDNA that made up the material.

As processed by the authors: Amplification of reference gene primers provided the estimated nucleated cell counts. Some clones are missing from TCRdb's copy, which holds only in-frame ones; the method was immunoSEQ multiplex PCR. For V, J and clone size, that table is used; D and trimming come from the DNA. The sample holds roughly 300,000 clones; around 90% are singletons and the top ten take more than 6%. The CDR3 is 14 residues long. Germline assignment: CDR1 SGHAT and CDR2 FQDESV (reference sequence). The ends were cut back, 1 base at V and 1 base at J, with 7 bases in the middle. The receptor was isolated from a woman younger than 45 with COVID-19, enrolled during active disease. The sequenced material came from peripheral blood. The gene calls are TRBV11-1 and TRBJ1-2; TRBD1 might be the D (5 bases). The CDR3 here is CASSLDGGNYGYTF. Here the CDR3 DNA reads TGTGCCAGCAGCTTAGACGGGGGTAACTATGGCTACACCTTC.